These 25 T cell receptor beta chains originate from one sample sequenced in a study of T cells in Graves' hyperthyroidism and ophthalmopathy. From RNA transcripts, TCR beta CDR3 regions were amplified. Researchers ran a first-round RT-PCR on the TCR CDR3 using the HTBI primer set. TCRdb analysed the multiplex PCR reads with MiXCR anew, one entry per CDR3 protein. In the table there are about 640,000 distinct CDR3 sequences, about a fifth of which are singletons. Sequencing was done on a sample of blood. These receptors all stem from a man aged 25 to 40 with Graves' ophthalmopathy.

The V gene is TRBV19, the J gene TRBJ1-2; D remains ambiguous. The V end was cut by 4 bases, the J end by 2 bases, with 11 bases between. The germline CDR1 and CDR2 sequences are LNHDA and SQIVND (reference sequence). The CDR3 has 14 residues. For the CDR3, the DNA is TGTGCCAGTAGTACATGGAACAGCAACTATGGCTACACCTTC. Its protein product is CASSTWNSNYGYTF.

This chain uses TRBV28 with TRBJ1-6, with D possibly TRBD1 on 5 matching bases. Trimming stripped 6 bases from V and 9 bases from J, with 12 bases between. This CDR3 is 13 amino acids long. Germline assignment: CDR1 MDHEN and CDR2 SYDVKM. The CDR3 nucleotides are TGTGCCAGCAGGGTCAGGGTGGCTTCACCCCTCCACTTT. It is translated as CASRVRVASPLHF.

This clonotype came up many times. V usage is TRBV20-1 and J usage is TRBJ2-2; 9 bases fit TRBD2. The trim removed 5 bases at V and 1 base at J, leaving 8 bases unmatched. CDR1 and CDR2 (germline): DFQATT, SNEGSKA (reference sequence). This CDR3 is 16 amino acids long. CDR3 sequence: CSAGSLSGGNTGELFF. The CDR3 coding sequence is TGCAGTGCTGGGTCCCTTAGCGGGGGGAACACCGGGGAGCTGTTTTTT.

This clonotype was observed at least ten times. CDR3 in amino acids: CASSDMALDTQYF. CDR3 DNA sequence: TGTGCCAGCAGTGATATGGCGCTAGATACGCAGTATTTT. The chain recombines TRBV2 with TRBJ2-3; D call uncertain. The germline V gene encodes CDR1 SNHLY and CDR2 FYNNEI. The CDR3 totals 13 residues. V was shortened by 3 bases and J by 5 bases, with 9 bases between the two germline ends.

This clonotype was counted at least ten times. The V gene is TRBV5-1, the J gene TRBJ2-1; 7 bases are a match to TRBD2. The trim removed 0 bases at V and 3 bases at J, leaving 6 bases unmatched. Germline CDR1 reads SGHRS; CDR2 reads YFSETQ. This CDR3 region has 16 residues. CDR3 sequence reads: CASSLAASGVYNEQFF. In DNA form, the CDR3 reads TGCGCCAGCAGCTTGGCGGCTAGCGGAGTCTACAATGAGCAGTTCTTC.

The rearrangement joins TRBV19 to TRBJ2-5; 13 nucleotides agree with TRBD2. The CDR3 has 15 residues. J was trimmed by 5 bases and V by 6 bases; bases with no gene match: 6. Germline V gene sequence: CDR1 LNHDA, CDR2 SQIVND (reference sequence). In DNA form, the CDR3 reads TGTGCCAGTAGAACTAGCGGGAGGGGGGAGGAGACCCAGTACTTC. Amino acids: CASRTSGRGEETQYF. The full variable domain, its missing parts supplied by reference TRBV19 and TRBJ2-5, is DGGITQSPKYLFRKEGQNVTLSCEQNLNHDAMYWYRQDPGQGLRLIYYSQIVNDFQKGDIAEGYSVSREKKESFPLTVTSAQKNPTAFYLCASRTSGRGEETQYFGPGTRLLVL.

This sequence joins TRBV20-1 and TRBJ2-1, with 12 bases identical to TRBD2. CDR1 is DFQATT, CDR2 SNEGSKA, per germline (reference sequence). CDR3 size: 14 residues. The V and J ends lost 3 bases and 7 bases, in that order; junction bases with no gene match: 4. DNA for the CDR3: TGCAGTGCTAGGACTAGCGGGAGTTTAAATGAGCAGTTCTTC. Residues: CSARTSGSLNEQFF.

The chain combines TRBV29-1 with TRBJ2-5; D is ambiguous. The V and J ends lost 7 bases and 8 bases respectively, with 20 bases between them. CDR3 size: 13 residues. Germline V gene sequence: CDR1 SQVTM, CDR2 ANQGSEA. The CDR3 coding sequence is TGCAGCGCCCCCGCAGCCGTAGGAGTTACCCAGTACTTC. Protein sequence: CSAPAAVGVTQYF.

This clonotype was seen a handful of times. The chain combines TRBV20-1 with TRBJ1-4; a possible D gene is TRBD1 (6 bases). CDR1 DFQATT and CDR2 SNEGSKA come from the germline V gene (reference sequence). Trimming shortened V by 2 bases and J by 8 bases, and 12 bases separated the two germline ends. CDR3 length: 13 residues. In nucleotides, the CDR3 is TGCAGTGCTAGACAGGGGACAAAGGAAAAACTGTTTTTT. Translation: CSARQGTKEKLFF.

CDR3 sequence reads: CASSFEPSPTMSEQFF. The CDR3 DNA follows: TGTGCCAGCAGTTTTGAGCCTTCCCCTACAATGAGCGAGCAGTTCTTC. V usage is TRBV27 and J usage is TRBJ2-1; D is uncertain. V lost 3 bases and J lost 10, with 22 bases in between. Germline lookup yields CDR1 MNHEY and CDR2 SMNVEV (reference sequence). The CDR3 has 16 amino acids.

In its sample, this clonotype was seen many times. The chain is built from TRBV2 and TRBJ2-4; 12 bases agree with TRBD2. This CDR3 has 16 residues. Losses at the gene ends were 6 bases for V and 1 base for J; bases not matched to a gene: 4. The germline V gene has CDR1 SNHLY and CDR2 FYNNEI. DNA for the CDR3: TGTGCCAGCAGATCCGGACTAGCGGGGGCCAAAAACATTCAGTACTTC. Its translation is CASRSGLAGAKNIQYF.

This clonotype was counted a few times. The rearrangement uses TRBV18 and TRBJ2-1; D remains ambiguous. CDR3 length equals 14 residues. Germline V gives CDR1 KGHSH, CDR2 LQKENI. Trimming took off 3 bases at V and 8 bases at J, with 14 bases between the two ends. CDR3: CASSPRDSGHEQFF. The CDR3, as DNA: TGTGCCAGCTCACCCCGCGATTCGGGCCATGAGCAGTTCTTC.

This clonotype has only a few counts. The chain recombines TRBV27 with TRBJ2-5; D is unclear. This CDR3 comprises 14 residues. Trimming left V 2 bases short and J 5 bases short, with 12 bases between. Germline-derived CDR1 and CDR2 are MNHEY and SMNVEV (reference sequence). The chain's CDR3 is CASSLTPLVETQYF. Written as DNA, the CDR3 is TGTGCCAGCAGTTTAACGCCCCTAGTGGAGACCCAGTACTTC.

The CDR3 spells CASIPDDYGYTF. CDR3 in DNA: TGTGCCAGCATCCCGGACGACTATGGCTACACCTTC. This chain uses TRBV6-2 or TRBV6-3 with TRBJ1-2; no clear D. This CDR3 is 12 amino acids long. Trimming cost V 7 bases and J 3 bases, with 9 bases left between them. Germline V gives CDR1 MNHEY, CDR2 SVGEGT.

The V call is TRBV11-2, the J call TRBJ2-7, with D perhaps TRBD2 (6 bases). The germline gives CDR1 SGHAT, CDR2 FQNNGV. CDR3 length: 16 residues. Trimming shortened V by 3 bases and J by 4 bases, and 19 bases separated the two germline ends. Written as DNA, the CDR3 is TGTGCCAGCAGCTTCGATCCGGGACTCGTACCATACGAGCAGTACTTC. This gives the protein CASSFDPGLVPYEQYF.

This clonotype was counted between two and nine times. The chain is built from TRBV28 and TRBJ2-6; TRBD1 agrees at 9 bases. The CDR3 has 18 residues. CDR1 and CDR2 (germline): MDHEN, SYDVKM. Trimming took 5 bases from V and 0 from J; bases not matched to a gene: 8. The CDR3 is CASSPSGTGNSGANVLTF. CDR3 coding DNA: TGTGCCAGCAGTCCCTCCGGGACAGGGAACTCTGGGGCCAACGTCCTGACTTTC.

The chain carries TRBV20-1 and TRBJ2-7; the match to TRBD2 covers 10 bases. This CDR3 region has 15 residues. J lost 0 bases, V lost 6 bases, and 8 bases had no gene match. In germline, CDR1 is DFQATT, CDR2 SNEGSKA (reference sequence). In DNA form, the CDR3 reads TGCAGTGCCGACGCTAGCGGGAGTCTCTCCTACGAGCAGTACTTC. This codes for CSADASGSLSYEQYF.

The V call is TRBV27, the J call TRBJ2-7, with 8 bases identical to TRBD1. The CDR3 is made up of 16 amino acids. The trim removed 7 bases at V and 5 bases at J, leaving 16 bases unmatched. CDR1 is MNHEY, CDR2 SMNVEV, per germline (reference sequence). In DNA form, the CDR3 reads TGTGCCAGCACCCCACTTCCCCAGGGGGCTAAGAACGAGCAGTACTTC. This codes for CASTPLPQGAKNEQYF.

This clonotype occurred a few times. The J gene is TRBJ1-2, the V gene TRBV20-1; D remains ambiguous. Germline loops: CDR1 DFQATT, CDR2 SNEGSKA (reference sequence). There are 12 residues in the CDR3. V was cut by 0 bases and J by 3 bases, with 5 bases left in between. CDR3 nucleotide sequence: TGCAGTGCTAGAGAAGCCTACTATGGCTACACCTTC. Its translation is CSAREAYYGYTF.

The table lists this clonotype with a few counts. The rearrangement links TRBV6-1 to TRBJ1-2, with unresolved D. This CDR3 is built from 15 residues. Trimming left V 6 bases short and J 4 bases short, with 18 bases between. The germline gives CDR1 MNHNS, CDR2 SASEGT. CDR3 in amino acids: CASRELGSFVYGYTF. CDR3 bases: TGTGCCAGCAGAGAATTGGGGAGTTTCGTCTATGGCTACACCTTC.

The chain uses TRBV24-1 and TRBJ2-1; 8 bases line up with TRBD1. There are 15 residues in the CDR3. Germline assignment: CDR1 KGHDR and CDR2 SFDVKD. J lost 4 bases, V lost 8 bases, and 9 bases had no gene match. The CDR3 nucleotides are TGTGCCACCACCGGAGGGACAGGAGTATACAATGAGCAGTTCTTC. It translates to CATTGGTGVYNEQFF.

J is TRBJ2-1 and V is TRBV6-1; 9 nucleotides agree with TRBD1. V gave up 6 bases and J gave up 6 bases; unmatched junction bases: 9. CDR1 and CDR2 (germline): MNHNS, SASEGT. There are 15 residues in the CDR3. The DNA for the CDR3 is TGTGCCAGCAGCCTGGACAGGGGAGGCGGCAATGAGCAGTTCTTC. Protein product: CASSLDRGGGNEQFF.

The chain recombines TRBV2 with TRBJ2-5; 9 positions match TRBD2. Looked up from germline, CDR1 is SNHLY and CDR2 is FYNNEI. Trimming took 4 bases from V and 4 from J; bases not matched to a gene: 4. This CDR3 comprises 14 residues. The CDR3 DNA is TGTGCCAGCAGTGTCTCTAGCGGGATAGAGACCCAGTACTTC. It yields the protein CASSVSSGIETQYF.

In its sample, this clonotype was seen many times. The J gene is TRBJ2-1, the V gene TRBV11-2, with 7 bases fitting TRBD2. CDR1 is SGHAT and CDR2 is FQNNGV in the germline V gene. This CDR3 has 16 amino acids. The V segment lost 5 bases and the J segment 6 bases; nucleotides outside the gene matches: 13. CDR3 bases: TGTGCCAGCAGCGGGTGGGAGAGCGGGGTACCCAATGAGCAGTTCTTC. It specifies CASSGWESGVPNEQFF.

The chain uses TRBV7-3 and TRBJ1-1; no definite D call. Trimming left V 3 bases short and J 3 bases short, with 8 bases between. The CDR3 runs to 13 residues. The germline gives CDR1 SGHTA, CDR2 FQGTGA. CDR3 DNA: TGTGCCAGCAGCTTCGGGAGGGACACTGAAGCTTTCTTT. Amino acid sequence: CASSFGRDTEAFF.